This T cell receptor (beta chain) was observed in a study of neurological immune-mediated disorders. Findings and caveats of the study: One related-CDR3 cluster, identified by phylogenetic grouping, held the repertoires of 18 of 34 multiple sclerosis patients and was a possible signature. Neither clinical nor MRI features showed any association with the multiple sclerosis repertoire cluster, and the authors stated that larger cohorts are needed. Across subjects, expanded clones had no CDR3 amino acid sequences in common, pointing to private repertoires in all groups.

5'RACE with 10-nucleotide random UMIs generated the cDNA. From the 5' RACE reads, TCRdb called clonotypes with MiXCR, one entry per CDR3 protein. The sample shows approximately 80,000 distinct CDR3 sequences, almost 6% of them seen only once. The sample's time point: longitudinal time-point 2. Ten or more counts support this clonotype. Its matching antigen is unknown. Sequenced sample: PBMCs. The sequence derives from a woman aged 55-75 years with multiple sclerosis.

The CDR3 loop reads CASNFDRLFTDTQYF. In DNA, the CDR3 is TGTGCCAGCAACTTCGACAGACTATTCACAGATACGCAGTATTTT. The chain recombines TRBV5-4 with TRBJ2-3; D is possibly TRBD1 or TRBD2 (5 bases each). Looked up from germline, CDR1 is SGHNT and CDR2 is YYREEE (reference sequence). The CDR3 is 15 residues long. Trimming removed 6 bases at V and 2 bases at J, with 16 bases between.